This TCR beta chain was obtained from a study of blood T cell repertoires in COVID-19. Measured with immunoSEQ multiplex PCR; TCRdb has only the in-frame clones, and not every one. The data show around 500,000 clones, 75% to 90% seen once. The V and J ends lost 3 bases and 1 base respectively, with 12 bases between them. Germline V gene lookup returns CDR1 SEHNR and CDR2 FQNEAQ (reference sequence). The CDR3 is made up of 15 amino acids. This chain links TRBV7-9 with TRBJ1-1, with D possibly TRBD1 on 5 matching bases. The specimen sequenced was peripheral blood. This receptor was obtained from a human donor in a cohort sampled during active COVID-19. This CDR3 reads CASSLGTPPNTEAFF. The CDR3 DNA reads TGTGCCAGCAGCTTGGGGACTCCCCCGAACACTGAAGCTTTCTTT. Variable domain in full (rest from reference TRBV7-9 and TRBJ1-1): DTGVSQNPRHKITKRGQNVTFRCDPISEHNRLYWYRQTLGQGPEFLTYFQNEAQLEKSRLLSDRFSAERPKGSFSTLEIQRTEQGDSAMYLCASSLGTPPNTEAFFGQGTRLTVV.